The T cell receptor beta chain under discussion was sequenced for a study of blood T cell repertoires in COVID-19. Looking at the study overall: From T cells, B-cell-depleted T cells, or PBMCs came the material, which was cDNA or gDNA.

Original handling: Amplification from reference gene primers served as the basis for estimated nucleated cell counts. Data came from immunoSEQ multiplex PCR; TCRdb stores just in-frame clones and leaves some out. V, J and clone size reflect that table, while D and trimming were determined from the DNA. The sample yields about 480,000 clones, roughly 90% seen once. Participants were aged about 18 to 90 years from more than 20 US areas. Cohort assignment relied on participant-reported clinical history. This TCR was recovered from a woman between 35 and 50 years old who had recovered from COVID-19. Sequenced input: PBMCs or T cells enriched from blood (not recorded which).

DNA for the CDR3: TGTGCCAGCAGCGCGGGACTGACCACAGATACGCAGTATTTT. Encoded protein: CASSAGLTTDTQYF. The chain joins TRBV9 to TRBJ2-3, with D maybe TRBD2 (6 bases). In germline, CDR1 is SGDLS, CDR2 YYNGEE. The CDR3 has 14 residues. The ends were cut back, 3 bases at V and 2 bases at J, with 10 bases in the middle.